The 20 T cell receptor beta chains below were found in one sample sequenced in a study of T cells in Graves' hyperthyroidism and ophthalmopathy. Template material for amplifying TCR beta CDR3 regions consisted of RNA transcripts. TCR CDR3 regions were first amplified by RT-PCR with HTBI primers. TCRdb called the multiplex PCR reads again in MiXCR, with one record for every CDR3 protein. The table includes 370,000 or so distinct CDR3 sequences, about a sixth detected once. Material: blood. The receptors were sampled from a young woman with Graves' hyperthyroidism that later progressed to Graves' ophthalmopathy.

On this clonotype itself: A much larger clonotype is one base distant, so this may be a read error. CDR3 nucleotides: TGCAGTGTTAGAGATCGCACGACGAGCTCCTACGAGCAGTACTTC. Encoded protein: CSVRDRTTSSYEQYF. The rearrangement uses TRBV20-1 and TRBJ2-7; D is unresolved. The CDR3 totals 15 residues. The germline V gene has CDR1 DFQATT and CDR2 SNEGSKA (reference sequence).

This clonotype showed up many times. This sequence joins TRBV6-1 and TRBJ1-2, with a tentative D call TRBD1 (5 bases). The germline V and J ends were trimmed by 5 bases and 7 bases, with 17 bases remaining between them. The CDR3 is made up of 14 amino acids. Germline V gene data show CDR1 as MNHNS and CDR2 as SASEGT. The CDR3 region is CASSYGRQGGGYTF. The CDR3 coding sequence is TGTGCCAGCAGTTATGGCAGGCAGGGTGGTGGCTACACCTTC.

This clonotype was found a few times. The V call is TRBV19, the J call TRBJ2-2; TRBD1 might be the D (6 bases). The CDR3 has 17 amino acids. Trimming removed 1 base from V and 3 bases from J, with 15 bases in between. Germline V gives CDR1 LNHDA, CDR2 SQIVND (reference sequence). The CDR3 is CASSIGLQGVDTGELFF. The CDR3, as DNA: TGTGCCAGTAGTATAGGGTTACAGGGCGTTGACACCGGGGAGCTGTTTTTT.

This clonotype has a count of ten or more. The chain is built from TRBV28 and TRBJ2-1; 10 bases fit TRBD2. The CDR3 extends over 15 amino acids. From germline, CDR1 is MDHEN and CDR2 SYDVKM. Unmatched junction bases numbered 6, after V lost 2 bases and J lost 8 bases. CDR3 nucleotides: TGTGCCAGCAGTTTAACCGCTAGCGGGAGTGATGAGCAGTTCTTC. This encodes CASSLTASGSDEQFF.

This chain links TRBV6-6 with TRBJ2-1; 8 bases align to TRBD2. The V gene's germline CDR1 is MNHNY and CDR2 SVGAGI (reference sequence). V shed 0 bases and J 7 bases; nucleotides not matched to a gene: 11. CDR3 size: 17 residues. The CDR3 DNA is TGTGCCAGCAGTTACTCTTTCTATGAGACTAGCGAGAATGAGCAGTTCTTC. Translated, it gives CASSYSFYETSENEQFF.

The chain couples TRBV28 to TRBJ2-1; D possibly uses TRBD1 or TRBD2 (6 bases each). The germline V and J ends were trimmed by 3 bases and 7 bases, with 16 bases remaining between them. CDR3 size: 15 residues. Per the germline V gene, CDR1 is MDHEN and CDR2 is SYDVKM. CDR3 sequence: CASSLGGRVRNEQFF. The DNA for the CDR3 is TGTGCCAGCAGTTTGGGGGGCAGGGTAAGGAATGAGCAGTTCTTC.

This clonotype was recorded many times. The chain joins TRBV12-3 or TRBV12-4 to TRBJ1-3; D unresolved. The V end lost 3 bases, the J end lost 2 bases, and 8 bases lay between the germline ends. CDR3 length: 14 amino acids. In nucleotides, the CDR3 is TGTGCCAGCAGTTTGTATCCTGCTGGAAACACCATATATTTT. This gives the protein CASSLYPAGNTIYF.

This clonotype was counted a few times. V usage is TRBV6-5 and J usage is TRBJ2-1, with 7 positions matching TRBD2. This CDR3 has 14 residues. Trimming took 2 bases from V and 4 from J; bases not matched to a gene: 2. Germline V CDR1 and CDR2: MNHEY, SVGAGI. CDR3 region: CASSYGGGYNEQFF. The CDR3 nucleotides read TGTGCCAGCAGTTACGGCGGGGGTTACAATGAGCAGTTCTTC.

This clonotype was seen more than once but under ten times. The genes are TRBV20-1 and TRBJ2-7; 11 bases fit TRBD2. Trimming removed 3 bases from V and 2 bases from J; junction bases left unmatched: 6. The CDR3 contains 15 residues. CDR1 and CDR2 (germline): DFQATT, SNEGSKA (reference sequence). Here the CDR3 DNA reads TGCAGTGCTAGGGATAGCGGGAGGGGAACCTACGAGCAGTACTTC. Its translation: CSARDSGRGTYEQYF.

V usage is TRBV27 and J usage is TRBJ1-4; TRBD1 matches 7 bases. The CDR3 covers 17 residues. V lost 2 bases, J lost 3 bases, and 9 bases stayed unmatched. Germline CDR1 MNHEY, CDR2 SMNVEV (reference sequence). CDR3 in amino acids: CASSLTPDRAPNEKLFF. CDR3 DNA: TGTGCCAGCAGTTTAACTCCTGACAGGGCGCCTAATGAAAAACTGTTTTTT.

This clonotype was observed a handful of times. This chain joins TRBV5-6 and TRBJ2-2, with D perhaps TRBD1 (5 bases). V lost 1 base, J lost 5 bases, and 9 bases lay in between. Germline V gene data show CDR1 as SGHDT and CDR2 as YYEEEE. The CDR3 is 14 amino acids. CDR3 sequence: CASSLSAGTGELFF. In nucleotides, the CDR3 is TGTGCCAGCAGCTTGTCGGCAGGGACCGGGGAGCTGTTTTTT.

This clonotype appeared many times. The rearrangement joins TRBV5-5 to TRBJ2-5; unclear D gene. CDR3 size: 13 residues. Germline assignment: CDR1 SGHKS and CDR2 YYEKEE (reference sequence). V lost 3 bases, J lost 1 base, and 7 bases lay in between. CDR3 sequence (DNA): TGTGCCAGCAGCTCATCCAGCCAAGAGACCCAGTACTTC. Translated, it gives CASSSSSQETQYF.

V and J are TRBV13 and TRBJ2-1, with D possibly being TRBD1 or TRBD2 (5 bases each). The CDR3 loop spans 18 amino acids. Germline V gene data show CDR1 as PRHDT and CDR2 as FYEKMQ (reference sequence). The ends were cut back, 5 bases at V and 0 bases at J, with 20 bases in the middle. This chain's CDR3 is CASSQGTQKNPSYNEQFF. The CDR3 DNA reads as TGTGCCAGCAGCCAAGGGACCCAAAAAAACCCCTCCTACAATGAGCAGTTCTTC.

This clonotype showed up many times. The gene calls are TRBV7-8 and TRBJ2-7; D not resolved. Trimming removed 3 bases at V and 7 bases at J, with 10 bases between. Germline CDR1 is SGHVS and CDR2 is FQNEAQ. There are 12 residues in the CDR3. CDR3 nucleotide sequence: TGTGCCAGCAGCTTCGGGCAAGAGGAGCAGTACTTC. It translates to CASSFGQEEQYF. The variable domain in full, with the rest retrieved from reference TRBV7-8 and TRBJ2-7, is GAGVSQSPRYKVAKRGQDVALRCDPISGHVSLFWYQQALGQGPEFLTYFQNEAQLDKSGLPSDRFFAERPEGSVSTLKIQRTQQEDSAVYLCASSFGQEEQYFGPGTRLTVT.

There are many counts of this clonotype. V and J are TRBV28 and TRBJ1-1; TRBD1 agrees at 7 bases. This CDR3 comprises 15 residues. Germline values: CDR1 MDHEN, CDR2 SYDVKM. V shed 3 bases, J shed 6 bases, and the junction held 10 bases outside the gene matches. CDR3 protein: CASSFRGIKQAEAFF. The DNA of the CDR3 is TGTGCCAGCAGTTTCAGGGGGATCAAACAAGCTGAAGCTTTCTTT.

V usage is TRBV14 and J usage is TRBJ2-7, with 8 bases aligning to TRBD2. From germline, CDR1 is SGHDN and CDR2 FVKESK. The V and J ends lost 1 base and 3 bases, in that order; junction bases with no gene match: 8. The CDR3 extends over 16 amino acids. The CDR3 coding sequence is TGTGCCAGCAGCCAAGGGTCTAGCGGGTCGTTCTACGAGCAGTACTTC. It encodes CASSQGSSGSFYEQYF. Full variable domain (rest looked up from reference TRBV14 and TRBJ2-7): EAGVTQFPSHSVIEKGQTVTLRCDPISGHDNLYWYRRVMGKEIKFLLHFVKESKQDESGMPNNRFLAERTGGTYSTLKVQPAELEDSGVYFCASSQGSSGSFYEQYFGPGTRLTVT.

This chain uses TRBV5-1 with TRBJ2-3; TRBD1 matches at 8 bases. Germline V gene sequence: CDR1 SGHRS, CDR2 YFSETQ. The junction had 11 bases not matched to a gene; V was cut back by 2 bases and J by 3 bases. This CDR3 spans 17 amino acids. The DNA for the CDR3 is TGCGCCAGCAGCTTTGCCCCGATCCGGGACAGGACAGATACGCAGTATTTT. Amino acid sequence: CASSFAPIRDRTDTQYF.

Only a few counts were recorded for this clonotype. V gene TRBV3-1 combines with J gene TRBJ2-2; D is unresolved. Per the germline V gene, CDR1 is LGHDT and CDR2 is YNNKEL (reference sequence). The V end lost 3 bases, the J end lost 9 bases, and 8 bases lay between the germline ends. This CDR3 is 12 amino acids long. The CDR3 is CASSHVVWELFF. The CDR3 region has the DNA TGTGCCAGCAGCCATGTGGTGTGGGAGCTGTTTTTT.

This clonotype was seen many times. V and J are TRBV13 and TRBJ2-1; 14 nucleotides match TRBD2. This CDR3 region has 16 residues. Germline V lookup: CDR1 PRHDT, CDR2 FYEKMQ (reference sequence). V was clipped by 4 bases and J by 7 bases; unmatched bases: 6. CDR3 region: CASSSGLAGVLNEQFF. The CDR3 DNA reads as TGTGCCAGCAGCTCGGGACTAGCGGGAGTTTTGAATGAGCAGTTCTTC.

The gene calls are TRBV6-2 or TRBV6-3 and TRBJ2-7, with a tentative D call TRBD1 (5 bases). The CDR3 contains 19 residues. From germline, CDR1 is MNHEY and CDR2 SVGEGT. V was shortened by 0 bases and J by 2 bases, with 23 bases between the two germline ends. The CDR3 region has the DNA TGTGCCAGCAGTTACTCGGGGCGGAGCAGTGTCTGGGGCGCCTACGAGCAGTACTTC. It yields the protein CASSYSGRSSVWGAYEQYF.